This is a list of T cell receptor beta chains from one sample in a study of blood T cell repertoires in COVID-19. The assay was immunoSEQ multiplex PCR, and TCRdb's table has in-frame clones only and misses some. Here the sample spans about 200,000 clones, 65% to 85% being singletons. The specimen was peripheral blood. Receptor source: a woman at least 80 years old with acute or convalescent COVID-19. CDR3s include the opening cysteine and the closing phenylalanine or tryptophan. D genes are given only for firm matches. Clone size, where shown, is once, few, many, or a class for clones that have expanded.

>.|TRBV19|TRBJ2-3|.
CASSIAGQYTDTQYF
TGTGCCAGTAGTATCGCTGGACAGTACACAGATACGCAGTATTTT
>.|TRBV9|TRBJ2-5|.
CASSVGLSPGTGEETQYF
TGTGCCAGCAGCGTAGGCCTAAGCCCCGGGACGGGGGAAGAGACCCAGTACTTC
>.|TRBV11-2|TRBJ2-5|TRBD2
CASSLDVAGGYQETQYF
TGTGCCAGCAGCTTAGACGTAGCGGGGGGATACCAAGAGACCCAGTACTTC
>.|TRBV14|TRBJ2-1|.
CASSQVVSTEQFF
TGTGCCAGCAGCCAAGTGGTCTCTACGGAGCAGTTCTTC
>few|TRBV27|TRBJ2-3|.
CASSRDFYTDTQYF
TGTGCCAGCAGCAGGGACTTCTACACAGATACGCAGTATTTT
>.|TRBV5-1|TRBJ1-1|TRBD1
CASSLLQGANAEAFF
TGCGCCAGCAGCTTGTTACAGGGGGCGAACGCTGAAGCTTTCTTT
>.|TRBV11-2|TRBJ1-4|.
CASSLEGLSNEKLFF
TGTGCCAGCAGCTTAGAGGGACTGTCTAATGAAAAACTGTTTTTT
>.|TRBV7-3|TRBJ2-7|TRBD2
CASSLSASGGPDSYEQYF
TGTGCCAGCAGCTTATCGGCTAGCGGGGGGCCAGACTCCTACGAGCAGTACTTC
>.|TRBV10-1|TRBJ2-7|TRBD2
CATRTSGKIYEQYF
TGCGCCACCCGGACTAGCGGAAAAATCTACGAGCAGTACTTC
>.|TRBV7-9|TRBJ2-7|.
CASSFDSGEQYF
TGTGCCAGCAGCTTTGACTCGGGCGAGCAGTACTTC
>.|TRBV11-3|TRBJ2-1|.
CASSRLGTVYNEQFF
TGTGCCAGCAGCCGCCTAGGGACTGTTTACAATGAGCAGTTCTTC
>.|TRBV19|TRBJ2-2|.
CASSIDQRGTGELFF
TGTGCCAGTAGTATAGATCAAAGGGGTACCGGGGAGCTGTTTTTT
>.|TRBV6-6|TRBJ2-4|.
CASSYPDQYF
TGTGCCAGCAGTTACCCAGATCAGTACTTC
>.|TRBV5-1|TRBJ1-2|.
CASGGGDDGYGYTF
TGCGCCAGCGGGGGAGGGGACGACGGCTATGGCTACACCTTC
>.|TRBV7-9|TRBJ1-1|.
CASSIGRGTEAFF
TGTGCCAGCAGTATCGGGCGGGGCACTGAAGCTTTCTTT
>once|TRBV12-3/TRBV12-4|TRBJ1-1|.
CASSLGTEAFF
TGTGCCAGCAGTCTCGGGACTGAAGCTTTCTTT
>.|TRBV4-1|TRBJ2-3|.
CASSPRGLTDTQYF
TGCGCCAGCAGCCCGCGGGGTTTGACAGATACGCAGTATTTT
>.|TRBV7-9|TRBJ2-1|TRBD2
CASSFLAVYNEQFF
TGTGCCAGCAGCTTCCTAGCGGTTTACAATGAGCAGTTCTTC
>once|TRBV19|TRBJ1-4|.
CASNNRAQTNEKLFF
TGTGCCAGTAATAACAGGGCCCAGACTAATGAAAAACTGTTTTTT
>.|TRBV5-1|TRBJ2-3|TRBD2
CASSLVAGGRTDTQYF
TGCGCCAGCAGCCTGGTAGCGGGAGGAAGAACAGATACGCAGTATTTT
>.|TRBV7-3|TRBJ1-3|TRBD1
CASRRGQGGGNTIYF
TGTGCCAGCAGGCGGGGACAGGGGGGTGGAAACACCATATATTTT
>.|TRBV5-5|TRBJ1-2|TRBD1
CASSPTGHGYTF
TGTGCCAGCAGCCCGACAGGGCATGGCTACACCTTC
>many|TRBV10-3|TRBJ1-2|.
CAITGSGGDGYTF
TGTGCCATCACGGGATCCGGGGGAGATGGCTACACCTTC
>.|TRBV19|TRBJ1-6|.
CASSETGGNNSPLHF
TGTGCCAGTAGTGAGACAGGTGGAAATAATTCACCCCTCCACTTT
>.|TRBV4-2|TRBJ1-2|.
CASSQDAPQGRTF
TGTGCCAGCAGCCAAGATGCCCCCCAGGGCCGCACCTTC
>.|TRBV11-2|TRBJ2-7|.
CASSLGSRAGAYEQYF
TGTGCCAGCAGCTTAGGGAGCAGGGCAGGGGCCTACGAGCAGTACTTC
>few|TRBV7-2|TRBJ1-2|TRBD1
CASSPVGQGIYGYTF
TGTGCCAGCAGCCCAGTGGGACAGGGGATTTATGGCTACACCTTC
>.|TRBV5-1|TRBJ1-6|TRBD1
CASSLVTGTPLHF
TGCGCCAGCAGCTTGGTGACAGGGACACCCCTCCACTTT
>once|TRBV5-1|TRBJ2-1|TRBD2
CASSLLASGTPPSASEQFF
TGCGCCAGCAGCTTGTTGGCTAGCGGAACTCCCCCCTCTGCCAGTGAGCAGTTCTTC
>.|TRBV5-1|TRBJ2-2|TRBD2
CASSLIVGGSSGELFF
TGCGCCAGCAGCTTGATAGTCGGGGGGTCAAGCGGGGAGCTGTTTTTT
>.|TRBV7-2|TRBJ2-3|.
CASSPPPADTQYF
TGTGCCAGCAGCCCACCCCCGGCAGATACGCAGTATTTT
>.|TRBV28|TRBJ2-7|.
CASSPRRSRGQYF
TGTGCCAGCAGTCCGAGACGGTCCCGGGGGCAGTACTTC
>.|TRBV9|TRBJ1-2|TRBD1
CASSSPDRNYGYTF
TGTGCCAGCAGCTCTCCGGACAGGAACTATGGCTACACCTTC
>once|TRBV15|TRBJ1-2|.
CATSRDRSYNYGYTF
TGTGCCACCAGCAGAGATCGGTCCTACAACTATGGCTACACCTTC
>.|TRBV3-1/TRBV3-2|TRBJ1-2|.
CASSQDWAGRGYTF
TGTGCCAGCAGCCAAGATTGGGCCGGTAGGGGCTACACCTTC
>.|TRBV6-5|TRBJ1-1|.
CASSYETGMNTEAFF
TGTGCCAGCAGTTACGAGACGGGGATGAACACTGAAGCTTTCTTT
>once|TRBV7-3|TRBJ2-6|.
CASSSEAAGANVLTF
TGTGCCAGCAGCTCGGAAGCGGCTGGGGCCAACGTCCTGACTTTC
>.|TRBV6-6|TRBJ2-7|.
CASRPPGVSIYEQYF
TGTGCCAGCAGGCCTCCAGGGGTCAGCATCTACGAGCAGTACTTC
>.|TRBV6-5|TRBJ1-2|.
CASSYGGRGTDGYTF
TGTGCCAGCAGTTACGGGGGGAGGGGAACGGATGGCTACACCTTC
>.|TRBV5-1|TRBJ1-1|TRBD1
CASSLGGQLNTEAFF
TGCGCCAGCAGCTTGGGGGGACAGTTGAACACTGAAGCTTTCTTT
>.|TRBV7-2|TRBJ1-5|.
CASSLATANQPQHF
TGTGCCAGCAGCTTAGCGACAGCCAATCAGCCCCAGCATTTT
>few|TRBV3-1/TRBV3-2|TRBJ1-2|.
CASSSRGGAGYGYTF
TGTGCCAGCAGCTCCCGTGGAGGGGCAGGCTATGGCTACACCTTC
>.|TRBV28|TRBJ2-1|TRBD2
CASSSPTSGNYNEQFF
TGTGCCAGCAGTTCCCCGACTAGCGGGAACTACAATGAGCAGTTCTTC
>.|TRBV4-2|TRBJ2-7|TRBD2
CASSQADSTSGEQYF
TGTGCCAGCAGCCAAGCCGACTCGACTAGCGGCGAGCAGTACTTC
>.|TRBV5-6|TRBJ1-6|TRBD1
CASSSEGAANSPLHF
TGTGCCAGCAGCTCGGAGGGGGCAGCGAATTCACCCCTCCACTTT
>few|TRBV2|TRBJ2-3|.
CASSEGLITDTQYF
TGTGCCAGCAGTGAGGGGCTGATCACAGATACGCAGTATTTT
>.|TRBV12-5|TRBJ2-2|.
CASGLVRVTGELFF
TGTGCTAGTGGTTTGGTACGGGTAACCGGGGAGCTGTTTTTT
>.|TRBV7-2|TRBJ1-1|.
CASSLAPAGNTEAFF
TGTGCCAGCAGCTTAGCGCCGGCGGGGAACACTGAAGCTTTCTTT
>.|TRBV7-2|TRBJ1-2|.
CASSLVAPDDKVGYTF
TGTGCCAGCAGCTTAGTGGCCCCCGATGACAAAGTGGGCTACACCTTC